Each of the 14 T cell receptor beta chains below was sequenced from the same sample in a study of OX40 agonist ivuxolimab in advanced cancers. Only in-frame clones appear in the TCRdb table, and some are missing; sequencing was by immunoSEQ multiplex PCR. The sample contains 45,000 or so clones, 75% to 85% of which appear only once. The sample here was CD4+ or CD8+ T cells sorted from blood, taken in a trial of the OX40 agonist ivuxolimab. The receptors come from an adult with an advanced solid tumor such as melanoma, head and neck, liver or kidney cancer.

CDR3 protein: CASSSRVLYEQYF. The DNA for the CDR3 is TGTGCCAGCAGCTCTAGGGTACTCTACGAGCAGTACTTC. V gene TRBV7-2 combines with J gene TRBJ2-7; D not certain. CDR1 is SGHTA and CDR2 is FQGNSA in the germline V gene. The CDR3 loop spans 13 amino acids. Trimming removed 4 bases from V and 3 bases from J, with 10 bases in between. The variable domain in full, with the rest retrieved from reference TRBV7-2 and TRBJ2-7, is GAGVSQSPSNKVTEKGKDVELRCDPISGHTALYWYRQSLGQGLEFLIYFQGNSAPDKSGLPSDRFSAERTGGSVSTLTIQRTQQEDSAVYLCASSSRVLYEQYFGPGTRLTVT.

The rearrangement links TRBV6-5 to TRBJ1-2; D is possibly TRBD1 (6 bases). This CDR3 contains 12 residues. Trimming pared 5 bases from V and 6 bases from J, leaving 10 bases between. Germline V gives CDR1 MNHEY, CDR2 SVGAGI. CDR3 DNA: TGTGCCAGCAGTCACACAGGGAATGGCTACACCTTC. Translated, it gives CASSHTGNGYTF.

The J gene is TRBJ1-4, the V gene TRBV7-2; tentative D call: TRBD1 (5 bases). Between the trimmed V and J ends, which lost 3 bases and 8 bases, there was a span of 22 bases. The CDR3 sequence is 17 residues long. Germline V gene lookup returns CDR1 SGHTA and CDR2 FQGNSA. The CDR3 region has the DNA TGTGCCAGCAGCTTTTATACTCAGTTAGGGGCACAGGAAAAACTGTTTTTT. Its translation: CASSFYTQLGAQEKLFF.

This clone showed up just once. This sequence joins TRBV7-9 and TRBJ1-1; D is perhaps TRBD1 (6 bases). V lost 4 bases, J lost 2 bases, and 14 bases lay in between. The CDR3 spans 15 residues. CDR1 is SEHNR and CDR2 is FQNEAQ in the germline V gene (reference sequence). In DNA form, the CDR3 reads TGTGCCAGCAGCTCACCGAGGGGGTTAAACACTGAAGCTTTCTTT. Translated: CASSSPRGLNTEAFF.

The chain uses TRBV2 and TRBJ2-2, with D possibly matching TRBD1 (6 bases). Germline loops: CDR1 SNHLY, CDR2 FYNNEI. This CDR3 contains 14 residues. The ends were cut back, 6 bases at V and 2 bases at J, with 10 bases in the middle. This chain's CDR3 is CASRGAINTGELFF. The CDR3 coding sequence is TGTGCCAGCAGGGGGGCTATAAACACCGGGGAGCTGTTTTTT.

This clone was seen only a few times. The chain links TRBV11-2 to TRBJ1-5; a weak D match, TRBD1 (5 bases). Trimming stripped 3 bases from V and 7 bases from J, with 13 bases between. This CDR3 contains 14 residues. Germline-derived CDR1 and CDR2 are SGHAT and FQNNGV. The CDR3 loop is CASSLAIGDQPQHF. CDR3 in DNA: TGTGCCAGCAGCTTGGCTATCGGGGACCAGCCCCAGCATTTT.

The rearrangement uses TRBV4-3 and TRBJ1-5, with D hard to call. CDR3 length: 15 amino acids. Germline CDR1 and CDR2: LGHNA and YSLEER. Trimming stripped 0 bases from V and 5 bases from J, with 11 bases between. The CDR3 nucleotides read TGCGCCAGCAGCCAAGATCGGCAGCGACATCAGCCCCAGCATTTT. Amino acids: CASSQDRQRHQPQHF.

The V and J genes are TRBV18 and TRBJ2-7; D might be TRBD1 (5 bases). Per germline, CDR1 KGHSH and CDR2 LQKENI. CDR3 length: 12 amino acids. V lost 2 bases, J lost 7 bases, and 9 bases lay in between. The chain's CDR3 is CASSPKGLEQYF. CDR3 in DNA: TGTGCCAGCTCACCAAAGGGGTTGGAGCAGTACTTC. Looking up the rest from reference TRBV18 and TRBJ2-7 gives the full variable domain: NAGVMQNPRHLVRRRGQEARLRCSPMKGHSHVYWYRQLPEEGLKFMVYLQKENIIDESGMPKERFSAEFPKEGPSILRIQQVVRGDSAAYFCASSPKGLEQYFGPGTRLTVT.

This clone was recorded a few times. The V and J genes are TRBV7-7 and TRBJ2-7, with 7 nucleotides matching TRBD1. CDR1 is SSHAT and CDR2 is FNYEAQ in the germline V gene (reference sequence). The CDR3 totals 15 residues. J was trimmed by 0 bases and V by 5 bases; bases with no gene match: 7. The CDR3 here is CASSPGTVTSYEQYF. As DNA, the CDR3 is TGTGCCAGCAGCCCTGGGACAGTGACCTCCTACGAGCAGTACTTC.

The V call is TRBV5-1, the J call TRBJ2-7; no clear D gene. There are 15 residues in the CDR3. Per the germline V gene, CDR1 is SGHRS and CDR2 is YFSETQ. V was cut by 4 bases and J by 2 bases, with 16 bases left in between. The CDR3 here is CASSEDRPDAYEQYF. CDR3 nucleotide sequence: TGCGCCAGCAGCGAGGACCGCCCAGATGCCTACGAGCAGTACTTC.

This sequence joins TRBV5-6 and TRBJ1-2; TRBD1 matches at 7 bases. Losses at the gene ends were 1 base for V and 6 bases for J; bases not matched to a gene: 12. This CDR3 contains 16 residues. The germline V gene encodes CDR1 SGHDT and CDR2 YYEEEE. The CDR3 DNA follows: TGTGCCAGCAGCTTGTTTAGGGACAGAGAGGGGGATGGCTACACCTTC. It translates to CASSLFRDREGDGYTF.

The CDR3 coding sequence is TGTGCCAGCAGCGCCGGACTAGCGGGACCCACCGGGGAGCTGTTTTTT. Translating gives CASSAGLAGPTGELFF. V gene TRBV7-3 combines with J gene TRBJ2-2; 12 nucleotides align to TRBD2. The V gene's germline CDR1 is SGHTA and CDR2 FQGTGA. With 5 bases clipped from V and 4 bases from J, the junction kept 5 bases outside the gene matches. CDR3 length equals 16 residues.

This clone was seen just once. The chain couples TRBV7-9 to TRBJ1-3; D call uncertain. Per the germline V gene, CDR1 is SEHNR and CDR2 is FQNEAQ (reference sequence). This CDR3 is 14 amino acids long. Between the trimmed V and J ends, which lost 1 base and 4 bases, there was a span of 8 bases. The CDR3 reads CASSLDGSGNTIYF. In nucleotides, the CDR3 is TGTGCCAGCAGCTTAGATGGGAGCGGAAACACCATATATTTT.

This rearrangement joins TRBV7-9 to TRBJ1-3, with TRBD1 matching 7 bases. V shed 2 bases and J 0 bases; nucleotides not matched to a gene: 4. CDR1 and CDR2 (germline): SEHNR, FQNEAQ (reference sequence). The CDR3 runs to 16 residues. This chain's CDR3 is CASSLIQGFSGNTIYF. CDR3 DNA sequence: TGTGCCAGCAGCTTAATACAGGGGTTCTCTGGAAACACCATATATTTT.